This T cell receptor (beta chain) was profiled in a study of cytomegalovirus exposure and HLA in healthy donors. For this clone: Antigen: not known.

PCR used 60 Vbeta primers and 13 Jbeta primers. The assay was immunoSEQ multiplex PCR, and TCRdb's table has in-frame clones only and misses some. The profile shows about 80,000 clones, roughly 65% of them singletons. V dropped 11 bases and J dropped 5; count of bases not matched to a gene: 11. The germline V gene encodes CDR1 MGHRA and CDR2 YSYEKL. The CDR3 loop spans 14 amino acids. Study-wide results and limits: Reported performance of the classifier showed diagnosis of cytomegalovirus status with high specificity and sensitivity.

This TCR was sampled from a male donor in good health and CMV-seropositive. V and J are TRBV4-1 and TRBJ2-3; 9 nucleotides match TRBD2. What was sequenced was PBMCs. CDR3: CAASGVGNLDTQYF. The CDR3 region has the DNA TGCGCCGCTAGCGGGGTAGGAAACTTAGATACGCAGTATTTT.